This T cell receptor (beta chain) emerged from a study of cytomegalovirus exposure and HLA in healthy donors. For the study at large: Researchers previously reported finding fewer than 140 million unique TCR beta sequences from some 180 million T cells. General observations from the study: A later analysis found common viral pathogens apparently linked to several of the most significant clusters. In all likelihood, a cluster of highly shared sequence variants was a sequencing artifact. DRB1 had the most TCR associations and HLA-C the fewest, a later analysis found, with rates varying by HLA locus.

60 Vbeta and 13 Jbeta primers were used in PCR. Sequenced by immunoSEQ multiplex PCR; TCRdb stores in-frame clones only, minus some. The repertoire table contains 130,000 to 150,000 clones. With respect to this clone: Its antigen remains unidentified.

The CDR3 spans 14 residues. Trimming took off 1 base at V and 1 base at J, with 7 bases between the two ends. The germline gives CDR1 SGHVS, CDR2 FNYEAQ. Sequenced: PBMCs. The chain is built from TRBV7-6 and TRBJ1-1, with a tentative D call TRBD1 (5 bases). The clonotype was recovered from a male donor in good health and CMV-seronegative. The CDR3 region has the DNA TGTGCCAGCAGCTTAGATACAGGGAACACTGAAGCTTTCTTT. Translation gives CASSLDTGNTEAFF. The full variable domain, its missing parts supplied by reference TRBV7-6 and TRBJ1-1, is GAGVSQSPRYKVTKRGQDVALRCDPISGHVSLYWYRQALGQGPEFLTYFNYEAQQDKSGLPNDRFSAERPEGSISTLTIQRTEQRDSAMYRCASSLDTGNTEAFFGQGTRLTVV.